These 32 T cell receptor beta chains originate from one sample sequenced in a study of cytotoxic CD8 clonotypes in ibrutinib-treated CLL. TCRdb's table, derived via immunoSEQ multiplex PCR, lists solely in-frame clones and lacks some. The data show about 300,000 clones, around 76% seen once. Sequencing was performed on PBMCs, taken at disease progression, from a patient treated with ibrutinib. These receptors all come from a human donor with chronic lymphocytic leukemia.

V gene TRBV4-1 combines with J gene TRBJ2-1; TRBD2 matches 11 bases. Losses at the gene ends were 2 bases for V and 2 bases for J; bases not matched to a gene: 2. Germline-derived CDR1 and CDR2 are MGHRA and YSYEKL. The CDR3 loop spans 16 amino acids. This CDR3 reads CASSQLGLAAYNEQFF. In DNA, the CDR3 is TGCGCCAGCAGCCAACTGGGACTAGCGGCCTACAATGAGCAGTTCTTC.

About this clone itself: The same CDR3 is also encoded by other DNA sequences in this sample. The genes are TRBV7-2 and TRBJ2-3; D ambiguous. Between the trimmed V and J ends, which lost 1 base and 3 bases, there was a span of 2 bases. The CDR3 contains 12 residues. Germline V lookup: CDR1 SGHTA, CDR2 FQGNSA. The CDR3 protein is CASSLGTDTQYF. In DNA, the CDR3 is TGTGCCAGCAGCTTAGGGACAGATACGCAGTATTTT.

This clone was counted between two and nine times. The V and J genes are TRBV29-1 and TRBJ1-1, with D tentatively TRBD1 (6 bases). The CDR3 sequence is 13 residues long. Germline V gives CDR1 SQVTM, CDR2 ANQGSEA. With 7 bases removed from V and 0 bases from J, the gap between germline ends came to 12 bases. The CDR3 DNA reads TGCAGCGCCGGACAGCTCATGAACACTGAAGCTTTCTTT. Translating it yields CSAGQLMNTEAFF.

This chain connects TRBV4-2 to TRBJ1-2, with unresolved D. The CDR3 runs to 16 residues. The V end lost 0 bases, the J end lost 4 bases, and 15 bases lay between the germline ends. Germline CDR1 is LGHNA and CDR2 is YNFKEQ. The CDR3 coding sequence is TGTGCCAGCAGCCAAGATGGACCTTACGGGAGCTATGGCTACACCTTC. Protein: CASSQDGPYGSYGYTF.

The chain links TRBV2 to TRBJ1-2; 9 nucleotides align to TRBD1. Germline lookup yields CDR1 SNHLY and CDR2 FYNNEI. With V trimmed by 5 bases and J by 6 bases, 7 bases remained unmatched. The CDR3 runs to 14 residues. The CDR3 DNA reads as TGTGCCAGCAGTCCGGGACAGGGAGCAGATGGCTACACCTTC. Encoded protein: CASSPGQGADGYTF.

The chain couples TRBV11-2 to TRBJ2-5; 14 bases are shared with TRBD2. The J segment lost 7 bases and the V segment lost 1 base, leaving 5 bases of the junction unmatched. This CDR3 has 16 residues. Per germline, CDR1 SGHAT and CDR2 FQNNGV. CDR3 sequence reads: CASSLAGTSGRGTQYF. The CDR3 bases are TGTGCCAGCAGCTTAGCTGGGACTAGCGGGAGAGGGACCCAGTACTTC.

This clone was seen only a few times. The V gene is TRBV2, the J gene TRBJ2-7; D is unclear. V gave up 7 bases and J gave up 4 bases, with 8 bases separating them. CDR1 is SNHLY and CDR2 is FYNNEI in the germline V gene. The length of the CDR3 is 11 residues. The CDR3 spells CASIAVYEQYF. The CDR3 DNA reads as TGTGCCAGCATTGCCGTTTACGAGCAGTACTTC.

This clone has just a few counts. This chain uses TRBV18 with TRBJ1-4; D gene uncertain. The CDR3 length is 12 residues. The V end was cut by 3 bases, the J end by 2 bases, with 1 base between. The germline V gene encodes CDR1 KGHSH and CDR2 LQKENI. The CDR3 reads CASSPTNEKLFF. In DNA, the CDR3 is TGTGCCAGCTCACCTACTAATGAAAAACTGTTTTTT.

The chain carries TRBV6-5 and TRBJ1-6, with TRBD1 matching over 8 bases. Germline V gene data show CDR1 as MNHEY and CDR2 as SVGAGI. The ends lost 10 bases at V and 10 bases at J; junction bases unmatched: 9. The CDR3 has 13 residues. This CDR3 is CATSRGRISPLHF. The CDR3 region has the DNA TGTGCCACCAGCAGGGGGCGAATATCACCCCTCCACTTT.

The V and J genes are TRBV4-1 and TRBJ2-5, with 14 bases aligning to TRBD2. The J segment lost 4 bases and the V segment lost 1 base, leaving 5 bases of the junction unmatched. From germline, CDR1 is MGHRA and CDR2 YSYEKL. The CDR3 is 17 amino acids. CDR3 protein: CASSQGTSGGLGETQYF. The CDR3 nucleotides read TGCGCCAGCAGCCAAGGGACTAGCGGGGGGTTAGGAGAGACCCAGTACTTC.

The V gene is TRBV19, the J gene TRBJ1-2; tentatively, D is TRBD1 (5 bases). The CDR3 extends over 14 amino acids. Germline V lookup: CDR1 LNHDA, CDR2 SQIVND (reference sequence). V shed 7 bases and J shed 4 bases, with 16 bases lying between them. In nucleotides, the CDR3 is TGTGCCAGTACAAGGTCGAGCGGGGGCTATGGCTACACCTTC. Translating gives CASTRSSGGYGYTF.

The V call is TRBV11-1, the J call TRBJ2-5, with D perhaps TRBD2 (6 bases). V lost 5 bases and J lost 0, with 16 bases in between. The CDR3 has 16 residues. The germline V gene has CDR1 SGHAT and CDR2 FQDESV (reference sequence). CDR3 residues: CASSPRDSGNQETQYF. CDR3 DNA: TGTGCCAGCAGCCCCCGGGATAGCGGAAACCAAGAGACCCAGTACTTC. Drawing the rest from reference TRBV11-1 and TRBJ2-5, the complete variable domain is EAEVAQSPRYKITEKSQAVAFWCDPISGHATLYWYRQILGQGPELLVQFQDESVVDDSQLPKDRFSAERLKGVDSTLKIQPAELGDSAMYLCASSPRDSGNQETQYFGPGTRLLVL.

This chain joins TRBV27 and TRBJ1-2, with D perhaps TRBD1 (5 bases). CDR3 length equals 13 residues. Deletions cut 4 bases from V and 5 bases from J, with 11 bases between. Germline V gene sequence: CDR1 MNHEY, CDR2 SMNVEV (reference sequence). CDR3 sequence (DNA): TGTGCCAGCAGTTCCAGACAGTCTTATGGCTACACCTTC. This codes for CASSSRQSYGYTF.

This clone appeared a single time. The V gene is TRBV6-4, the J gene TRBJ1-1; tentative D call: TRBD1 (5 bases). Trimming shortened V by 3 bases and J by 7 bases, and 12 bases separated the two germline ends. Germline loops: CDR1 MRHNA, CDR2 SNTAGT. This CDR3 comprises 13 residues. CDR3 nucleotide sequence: TGTGCCAGCAGTGATGTAGGGACGGGTGAAGCTTTCTTT. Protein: CASSDVGTGEAFF.

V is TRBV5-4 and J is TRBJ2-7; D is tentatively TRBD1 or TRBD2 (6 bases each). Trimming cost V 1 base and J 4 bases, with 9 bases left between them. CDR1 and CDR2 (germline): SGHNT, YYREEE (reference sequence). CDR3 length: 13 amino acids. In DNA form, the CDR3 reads TGTGCCAGCAGCTTGCGGGGGCGGTACGAGCAGTACTTC. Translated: CASSLRGRYEQYF.

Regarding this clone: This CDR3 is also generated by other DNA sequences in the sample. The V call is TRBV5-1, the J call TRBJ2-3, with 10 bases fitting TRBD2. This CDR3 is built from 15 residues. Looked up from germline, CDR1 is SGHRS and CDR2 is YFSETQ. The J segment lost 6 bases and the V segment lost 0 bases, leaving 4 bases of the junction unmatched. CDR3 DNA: TGCGCCAGCAGCTTGGGGCTAGCGGGAGTTGATACGCAGTATTTT. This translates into CASSLGLAGVDTQYF.

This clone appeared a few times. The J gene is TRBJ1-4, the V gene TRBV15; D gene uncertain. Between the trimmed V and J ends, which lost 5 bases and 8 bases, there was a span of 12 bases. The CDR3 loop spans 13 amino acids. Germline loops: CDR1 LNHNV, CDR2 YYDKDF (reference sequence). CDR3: CATSGRTFEKLFF. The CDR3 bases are TGTGCCACCAGCGGACGGACTTTCGAAAAACTGTTTTTT.

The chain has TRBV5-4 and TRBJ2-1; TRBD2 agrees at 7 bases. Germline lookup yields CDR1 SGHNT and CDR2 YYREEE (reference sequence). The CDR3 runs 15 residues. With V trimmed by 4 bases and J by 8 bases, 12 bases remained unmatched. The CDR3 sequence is CASSPPLSGGDEQFF. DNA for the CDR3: TGTGCCAGCAGCCCCCCCCTGTCGGGAGGCGATGAGCAGTTCTTC.

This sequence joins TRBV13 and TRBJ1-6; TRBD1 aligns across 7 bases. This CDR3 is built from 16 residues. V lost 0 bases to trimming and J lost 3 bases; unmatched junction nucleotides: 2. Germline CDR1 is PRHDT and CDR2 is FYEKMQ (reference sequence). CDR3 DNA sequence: TGTGCCAGCAGCTTAGGGACAGGGTTCTATAATTCACCCCTCCACTTT. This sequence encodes CASSLGTGFYNSPLHF.

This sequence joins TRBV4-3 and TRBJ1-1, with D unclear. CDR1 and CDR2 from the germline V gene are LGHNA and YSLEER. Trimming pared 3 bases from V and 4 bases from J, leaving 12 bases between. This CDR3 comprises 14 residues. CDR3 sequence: CASSHLGGVTEAFF. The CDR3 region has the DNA TGCGCCAGCAGCCATCTTGGTGGAGTCACTGAAGCTTTCTTT.

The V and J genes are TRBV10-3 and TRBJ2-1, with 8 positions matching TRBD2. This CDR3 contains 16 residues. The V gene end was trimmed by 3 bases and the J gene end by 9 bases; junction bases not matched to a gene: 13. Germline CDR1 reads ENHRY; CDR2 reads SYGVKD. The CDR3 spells CAISDRSLAGLSEQFF. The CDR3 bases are TGTGCCATCAGTGATCGGAGCCTAGCGGGTCTTAGTGAGCAGTTCTTC.

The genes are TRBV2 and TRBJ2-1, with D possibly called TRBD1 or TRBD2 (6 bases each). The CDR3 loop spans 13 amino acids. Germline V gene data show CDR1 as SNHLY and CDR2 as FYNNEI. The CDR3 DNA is TGTGCTGGCCGACTAGGGGGGTACAATGAGCAGTTCTTC. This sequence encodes CAGRLGGYNEQFF.

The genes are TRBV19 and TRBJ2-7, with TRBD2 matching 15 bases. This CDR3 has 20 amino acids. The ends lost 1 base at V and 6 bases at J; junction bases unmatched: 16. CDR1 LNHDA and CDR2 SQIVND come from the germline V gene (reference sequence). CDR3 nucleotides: TGTGCCAGTAGTATAGGCGGAGGACCCGGGACTAGCGGGAGGTGGCGCGAGCAGTACTTC. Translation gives CASSIGGGPGTSGRWREQYF.

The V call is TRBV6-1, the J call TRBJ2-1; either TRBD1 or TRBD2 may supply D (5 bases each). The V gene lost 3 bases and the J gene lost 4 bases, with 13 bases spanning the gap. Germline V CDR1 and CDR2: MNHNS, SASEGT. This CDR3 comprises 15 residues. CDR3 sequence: CASSEGRARYNEQFF. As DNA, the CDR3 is TGTGCCAGCAGTGAGGGGCGGGCCAGATACAATGAGCAGTTCTTC.

CDR3 bases: TGCAGCGTCGGGGGTGAAGGGAAGCAGTTCTTC. Protein product: CSVGGEGKQFF. The rearrangement uses TRBV29-1 and TRBJ2-1; D is possibly TRBD2 (6 bases). V was shortened by 6 bases and J by 11 bases, with 14 bases between the two germline ends. The CDR3 runs to 11 residues. Germline-derived CDR1 and CDR2 are SQVTM and ANQGSEA.

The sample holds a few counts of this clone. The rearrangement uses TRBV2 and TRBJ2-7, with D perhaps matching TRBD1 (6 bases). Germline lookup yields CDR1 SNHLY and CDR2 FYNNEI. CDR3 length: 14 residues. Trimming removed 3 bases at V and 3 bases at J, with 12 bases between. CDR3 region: CASSDGTRVYEQYF. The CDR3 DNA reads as TGTGCCAGCAGTGACGGGACAAGAGTCTACGAGCAGTACTTC.

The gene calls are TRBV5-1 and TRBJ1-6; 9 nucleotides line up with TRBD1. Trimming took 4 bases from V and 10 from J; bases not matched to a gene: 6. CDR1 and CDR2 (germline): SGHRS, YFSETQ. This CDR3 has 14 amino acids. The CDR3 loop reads CASSIGTGLSPLHF. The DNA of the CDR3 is TGCGCCAGCAGCATCGGGACAGGGCTATCACCCCTCCACTTT.

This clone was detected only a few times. In DNA, the CDR3 is TGTGCCAGCAGTGAAGCGCTTCGGGGGGCAGGAGATACGCAGTATTTT. This gives the protein CASSEALRGAGDTQYF. The V call is TRBV2, the J call TRBJ2-3; a possible D gene is TRBD2 (7 bases). CDR1 SNHLY and CDR2 FYNNEI come from the germline V gene. The CDR3 totals 16 residues. Between the trimmed V and J ends, which lost 0 bases and 5 bases, there was a span of 15 bases.

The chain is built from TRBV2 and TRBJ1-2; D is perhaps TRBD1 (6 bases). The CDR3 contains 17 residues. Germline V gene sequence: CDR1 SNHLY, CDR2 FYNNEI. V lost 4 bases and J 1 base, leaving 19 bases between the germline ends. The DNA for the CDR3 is TGTGCCAGCAGTGCCAAAAGCCGACAGGACAATAACTATGGCTACACCTTC. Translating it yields CASSAKSRQDNNYGYTF.

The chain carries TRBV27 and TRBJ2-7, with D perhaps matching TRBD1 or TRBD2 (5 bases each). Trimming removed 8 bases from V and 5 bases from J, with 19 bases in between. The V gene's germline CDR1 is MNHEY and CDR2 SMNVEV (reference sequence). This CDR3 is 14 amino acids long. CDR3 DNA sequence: TGTGCCAGCCAGCTCCGGGGCAGCCTTCACGAGCAGTACTTC. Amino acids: CASQLRGSLHEQYF.

The CDR3 bases are TGCGCCAGCAGCCAAGGGGTGGCAGGGACGCCCTACTTC. This sequence encodes CASSQGVAGTPYF. The V gene is TRBV4-3, the J gene TRBJ2-7; either TRBD1 or TRBD2 may fit D (5 bases each). Germline CDR1 LGHNA, CDR2 YSLEER. Trimming pared 1 base from V and 13 bases from J, leaving 17 bases between. This CDR3 is 13 amino acids long.

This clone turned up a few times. CDR3 amino acids: CASSGDRRANTGELFF. CDR3 coding DNA: TGTGCCAGCAGTGGGGACAGAAGGGCGAACACCGGGGAGCTGTTTTTT. V gene TRBV6-1 combines with J gene TRBJ2-2, with TRBD1 matching over 7 bases. Germline lookup yields CDR1 MNHNS and CDR2 SASEGT. The CDR3 runs to 16 residues. Germline trimming cut 4 bases from V and 0 bases from J; bases unmatched to any gene: 5.